This record concerns one TCR beta chain sequence. Its antigen is undetermined. The approximately 20-31 mg bulk tissue piece was not sorted before simultaneous RNA and DNA extraction. This sample is drawn from a study of tumor-infiltrating lymphocytes in primary liver carcinoma. In the study overall: The patients, men and women alike, were aged 30 to 69 years.

This CDR3 has 17 residues. Germline V gene data show CDR1 as KGHDR and CDR2 as SFDVKD. Trimming cost V 2 bases and J 0 bases, with 13 bases left between them. The input was around 530 ng total RNA; TCR beta cDNA was made from it with a constant-region primer. Slightly modified ARM-PCR with three nested multiplex PCR rounds yielded TCR beta libraries. A C-beta reverse primer was combined with TRBV1-TRBV30 forward primers in the first two PCR rounds, and each round had around 11 cycles. TCRdb reanalysed the multiplex PCR reads using MiXCR and keeps one entry per CDR3 protein. This sample has under 150,000 distinct CDR3 sequences, with nearly 70% found just once. Whole-study findings and limits: Blood trailed tumors significantly in top-250-clone fraction (p = 0.039).

Source material: tumor-adjacent normal liver tissue. This clonotype was sampled from a woman in her fifties or sixties with primary liver carcinoma and hepatitis B virus infection. The chain uses TRBV24-1 and TRBJ2-1, with a weak D call TRBD1 (6 bases). The CDR3 sequence is CATSDSGGQSSYNEQFF. The DNA for the CDR3 is TGTGCCACCAGTGATTCTGGCGGACAGAGCTCCTACAATGAGCAGTTCTTC.